This T cell receptor (beta chain) came from a study of CD8 T cells in Susac syndrome. Study-wide findings and caveats: The relatively small number of individuals in the TCR sequencing and HLA analysis was acknowledged by the study.

Reverse transcription of about 0.5 to 1 ug RNA was carried out with random hexamers. A multiplex approach, immunoSEQ multiplex PCR, amplified TCR beta CDR3 across 54 Vbeta and 13 Jbeta. A single record per CDR3 protein comes from TCRdb applying MiXCR to the immunoSEQ multiplex PCR reads. The sample lists 150,000 or so distinct CDR3 sequences, about 91% occurring once. Peripheral blood CD8+ and CD4+ T cells were profiled by TCR beta sequencing. Isolation of CD8+ and CD4+ T cells was performed negatively, whereas enrichment of TEMRA cells was done by FACS. Germline assignment: CDR1 SGDLS and CDR2 YYNGEE. V dropped 6 bases and J dropped 5 bases, with 14 bases sitting between them. The CDR3 length is 14 residues. As to this clonotype: Antigen: not known.

The sequence came from a human donor in good health. Material for sequencing was CD4+ T cells from PBMCs. This chain connects TRBV9 to TRBJ1-4, with D perhaps TRBD1 (6 bases). This CDR3 reads CASTRTERNEKLFF. The CDR3 coding sequence is TGTGCCAGCACCCGGACAGAGAGAAATGAAAAACTGTTTTTT.